A single T cell receptor (beta chain) is shown here with its context. What it recognizes is unknown. The sample comes from a study of post-analysis software for immune sequencing data. The wider study: Disease courses included relapsing-remitting, secondary progressive and progressive-relapsing multiple sclerosis.

Study results and caveats: Patients carried 4 or 5 TRBV segments more frequently than controls did, and TRBV5-6, TRBV5-1 and TRBV20-1 were among them. The normalized Chao1 diversity of multiple sclerosis patients was significantly lower than that of controls.

This CDR3 comprises 17 residues. With V trimmed by 6 bases and J by 1 base, 11 bases remained unmatched. TCR beta libraries were prepared from cDNA with unique molecular identifiers. TCRdb used MiXCR to reprocess the PCR reads, holding one entry per CDR3 protein. The table records roughly 870,000 distinct CDR3 sequences, about 57% of them present only once. Sequences were obtained from blood. The chain links TRBV12-3 or TRBV12-4 to TRBJ2-1; 8 nucleotides line up with TRBD2. The clonotype comes from a girl aged 10 to 17 with multiple sclerosis. CDR3 in amino acids: CASSPEPGGRSYNEQFF. CDR3 nucleotides: TGTGCCAGCAGCCCAGAACCGGGGGGGCGTTCCTACAATGAGCAGTTCTTC.